A selection of T cell receptor beta chains follows, all from one sample in a study of CD8 T cells in Susac syndrome. Using its own MiXCR run on the immunoSEQ multiplex PCR reads, TCRdb lists one record per CDR3 protein. The table has 90,000 to 150,000 distinct CDR3 sequences, about 90% seen once; the top ten hold about 0.15%. Sequenced sample: CD4+ T cells from PBMCs. These receptors came from a human donor in good health. Each CDR3 is given without its conserved first and last residue. Some rows mark clone size as missing; the rest say once, few, many or name a class of expanded clone.

CDR3 length,V gene,J gene,clone size,CDR3 protein
11,TRBV19,TRBJ1-1,.,ASINGKNTEAF
13,TRBV5-6,TRBJ2-5,.,ASSRGAGIRETQY
12,TRBV28,TRBJ1-1,.,ASSLEGLATEAF
14,TRBV18,TRBJ2-2,.,ASSPPPGVGTGELF
11,TRBV29-1,TRBJ1-1,.,STWGQLNTEAF
14,TRBV4-3,TRBJ2-3,.,ASSQPGPPGGDTQY
13,TRBV5-6,TRBJ1-2,.,ASSPVGQGAYGYT
13,TRBV2,TRBJ2-7,.,ASSEMSGASYEQY
17,TRBV5-1,TRBJ2-5,once,ASSPRGLREGRGEETQY
11,TRBV30,TRBJ2-5,.,AFIEAVQETQY
9,TRBV29-1,TRBJ2-1,.,SGDSYNEQF
12,TRBV5-6,TRBJ2-5,.,ASSIGGFQETQY
13,TRBV6-2/TRBV6-3,TRBJ2-3,.,ASSRTLGGPDTQY
12,TRBV20-1,TRBJ1-2,.,SASGGGAGYGYT
13,TRBV7-3,TRBJ2-5,.,ASSPQPGHQETQY
11,TRBV7-2,TRBJ2-7,.,ASKASGSNEQY
13,TRBV14,TRBJ2-7,.,ASSQGLGISYEQY
16,TRBV18,TRBJ1-1,.,ASSPYSVSGAPGTEAF
14,TRBV10-3,TRBJ2-3,.,AISGGGRGHTDTQY
10,TRBV9,TRBJ1-2,.,ASSPAEDGYT
12,TRBV14,TRBJ1-1,.,ASSPRVMNTEAF
14,TRBV11-2,TRBJ2-5,.,ASSLDGPPGQETQY
15,TRBV29-1,TRBJ2-7,.,SASTGRADFFNDEQY
13,TRBV15,TRBJ2-7,.,ATSSPPQGTYEQY
11,TRBV19,TRBJ1-2,.,ASSMGISYGYT
11,TRBV5-6,TRBJ1-1,.,ATSRTVNTEAF
13,TRBV6-5,TRBJ2-7,.,ASRLAQGAASEQY
14,TRBV4-3,TRBJ2-3,.,ASSQRSGNPTDTQY
10,TRBV5-4,TRBJ2-1,.,ASSRRDNEQF
13,TRBV19,TRBJ2-1,once,ASSISGPSYNEQF
10,TRBV9,TRBJ1-1,.,ASSARRDEAF
13,TRBV7-8,TRBJ2-1,.,ASSLDGGAYNEQF
16,TRBV2,TRBJ2-6,.,ASSEMEQGHPGANVLT
13,TRBV21-1,TRBJ1-1,.,ASPGGGSMNTEAF
12,TRBV14,TRBJ2-1,.,ASSDSGLYPWQF
13,TRBV23-1,TRBJ1-1,.,ASSQSRTEPKKAF
10,TRBV6-2/TRBV6-3,TRBJ2-5,.,ANLAGEKTQY
9,TRBV3-1,TRBJ2-1,.,ASSHRGEQF
15,TRBV7-8,TRBJ2-6,.,ASSPRQGVSGANVLT
12,TRBV18,TRBJ2-7,.,ASSASGTAYEQY
11,TRBV5-1,TRBJ2-2,.,ASSLQDRGELF
10,TRBV29-1,TRBJ2-3,.,SVTGAPDTQY
12,TRBV7-2,TRBJ1-5,.,ASSLKAERQPQH
13,TRBV5-4,TRBJ2-7,.,ASSLEREAPYEQY
11,TRBV20-1,TRBJ1-1,.,SASQTGNTEAF
13,TRBV4-1,TRBJ2-7,few,ASSQVRGQTYEQY
13,TRBV6-1,TRBJ2-5,.,ASSAPVQAQETQY
14,TRBV7-9,TRBJ1-1,.,ASSLDGGGLNTEAF
13,TRBV5-1,TRBJ2-2,.,ASSLEALATGELF
14,TRBV6-2/TRBV6-3,TRBJ1-5,.,ASKRSGTGGFQPQH
11,TRBV6-2/TRBV6-3,TRBJ1-1,.,ASSYAGRTEAF
12,TRBV23-1,TRBJ2-1,.,ASSPDLGGEDKF
14,TRBV27,TRBJ2-7,.,ASSPIPSGSSYEQY
11,TRBV7-2,TRBJ1-1,once,ASSWSGNTEAF